This passage covers 21 T cell receptor beta chains from one sample sequenced in a study of blood T cell repertoires in COVID-19. Measured with immunoSEQ multiplex PCR; TCRdb has only the in-frame clones, and not every one. The sample contains about 240,000 clones, 82% of which appear only once. Input material: peripheral blood. The receptor source for this set is a woman aged 60 to 75 with active or convalescent COVID-19.

This chain uses TRBV9 with TRBJ1-5; 8 bases line up with TRBD1. This CDR3 region has 14 residues. V gave up 4 bases and J gave up 4 bases; unmatched junction bases: 4. CDR1 and CDR2 (germline): SGDLS, YYNGEE. The CDR3 nucleotides read TGTGCCAGCAGCCGGACAGGGCAGAATCAGCCCCAGCATTTT. Its translation is CASSRTGQNQPQHF.

The genes are TRBV9 and TRBJ2-3; 9 nucleotides agree with TRBD2. The germline V gene has CDR1 SGDLS and CDR2 YYNGEE. The junction had 10 bases not matched to a gene; V was cut back by 4 bases and J by 4 bases. The CDR3 is made up of 16 amino acids. The CDR3: CASSHSGGGAADTQYF. DNA for the CDR3: TGTGCCAGCAGCCATAGCGGCGGGGGGGCGGCAGATACGCAGTATTTT.

The chain uses TRBV18 and TRBJ2-5, with TRBD1 identical over 8 bases. There are 15 residues in the CDR3. The J segment lost 5 bases and the V segment lost 5 bases, leaving 10 bases of the junction unmatched. Germline V gene sequence: CDR1 KGHSH, CDR2 LQKENI. CDR3 in amino acids: CASSSDRGLLETQYF. In nucleotides, the CDR3 is TGTGCCAGCTCATCAGACAGGGGCCTTTTGGAGACCCAGTACTTC.

This chain uses TRBV24-1 with TRBJ2-3, with 11 bases identical to TRBD2. The J segment lost 12 bases and the V segment lost 3 bases, leaving 7 bases of the junction unmatched. Germline CDR1 KGHDR, CDR2 SFDVKD. This CDR3 spans 14 amino acids. The CDR3 DNA is TGTGCCACCAGTGATGAAGTAGGACTAGCGGGTCAGTATTTT. Encoded protein: CATSDEVGLAGQYF.

This chain joins TRBV2 and TRBJ2-7, with TRBD1 matching 7 bases. The length of the CDR3 is 13 residues. V lost 3 bases and J lost 5; bases outside the gene matches: 4. The V gene's germline CDR1 is SNHLY and CDR2 FYNNEI. In nucleotides, the CDR3 is TGTGCCAGCAGTGAGACAGGGAGTAACGAGCAGTACTTC. This codes for CASSETGSNEQYF.

The chain employs TRBV7-9 and TRBJ2-1; D is perhaps TRBD2 (5 bases). CDR3 size: 14 residues. V lost 5 bases, J lost 5 bases, and 13 bases lay in between. Germline CDR1 reads SEHNR; CDR2 reads FQNEAQ (reference sequence). For the CDR3, the DNA is TGTGCCAGCAGCCCGGACTTGATTAACAATGAGCAGTTCTTC. This translates into CASSPDLINNEQFF.

This chain joins TRBV28 and TRBJ1-4; the D gene is possibly TRBD1 (5 bases). The CDR3 totals 13 residues. V lost 7 bases to trimming and J lost 1 base, with 7 bases between them. Germline loops: CDR1 MDHEN, CDR2 SYDVKM. The CDR3 sequence is CASNQGTNEKLFF. DNA for the CDR3: TGTGCCAGCAACCAGGGAACTAATGAAAAACTGTTTTTT.

This clone was counted once. This chain connects TRBV3-1 (or the pseudogene TRBV3-2) to TRBJ1-1, with a weak D call TRBD1 (5 bases). This CDR3 spans 18 amino acids. The V end was cut by 0 bases, the J end by 9 bases, with 26 bases between. The V gene's germline CDR1 is LGHDT and CDR2 YNNKEL (reference sequence). CDR3 region: CASSQDGGTHGRALKAFF. As DNA, the CDR3 is TGTGCCAGCAGCCAAGATGGGGGAACCCACGGGAGGGCGCTGAAAGCTTTCTTT.

This chain uses TRBV5-1 with TRBJ2-1; 9 bases agree with TRBD2. Germline CDR1 reads SGHRS; CDR2 reads YFSETQ. V lost 5 bases, J lost 8 bases, and 8 bases stayed unmatched. The CDR3 totals 14 residues. CDR3 loop: CASRSERGVDEQFF. CDR3 DNA: TGCGCCAGCAGATCGGAGCGGGGGGTAGATGAGCAGTTCTTC.

The genes are TRBV5-1 and TRBJ2-5, with a weak D call TRBD1 (6 bases). This CDR3 has 17 amino acids. CDR1 and CDR2 from the germline V gene are SGHRS and YFSETQ. V lost 0 bases, J lost 5 bases, and 20 bases lay in between. CDR3 DNA: TGCGCCAGCAGCTTGGATACAGGGTGGGCCACCAGGGAGACCCAGTACTTC. This gives the protein CASSLDTGWATRETQYF. The whole variable domain, remainder taken from reference TRBV5-1 and TRBJ2-5, is KAGVTQTPRYLIKTRGQQVTLSCSPISGHRSVSWYQQTPGQGLQFLFEYFSETQRNKGNFPGRFSGRQFSNSRSEMNVSTLELGDSALYLCASSLDTGWATRETQYFGPGTRLLVL.

V and J are TRBV19 and TRBJ2-1; TRBD1 is a possible D gene (6 bases). Trimming shortened V by 2 bases and J by 8 bases, and 13 bases separated the two germline ends. Looked up from germline, CDR1 is LNHDA and CDR2 is SQIVND (reference sequence). This CDR3 has 14 residues. CDR3 amino acids: CASSIRWQGYEQFF. The CDR3 nucleotides read TGTGCCAGTAGTATAAGATGGCAGGGGTATGAGCAGTTCTTC.

The chain uses TRBV7-9 and TRBJ2-2, with D possibly TRBD1 on 6 matching bases. Trimming pared 7 bases from V and 5 bases from J, leaving 17 bases between. Germline CDR1 reads SEHNR; CDR2 reads FQNEAQ (reference sequence). The CDR3 runs to 15 residues. The CDR3 region is CASNSPGARTGELFF. CDR3 bases: TGTGCCAGCAACTCCCCAGGGGCGAGAACCGGGGAGCTGTTTTTT. The variable domain in full, completed from reference TRBV7-9 and TRBJ2-2, reads DTGVSQNPRHKITKRGQNVTFRCDPISEHNRLYWYRQTLGQGPEFLTYFQNEAQLEKSRLLSDRFSAERPKGSFSTLEIQRTEQGDSAMYLCASNSPGARTGELFFGEGSRLTVL.

This clone was observed a single time. The chain links TRBV30 to TRBJ1-5; D gene uncertain. Trimming left V 2 bases short and J 4 bases short, with 9 bases between. Germline V gene data show CDR1 as GTSNPN and CDR2 as SVGIG (reference sequence). The CDR3 totals 13 residues. The chain's CDR3 is CAWSSQRNQPQHF. For the CDR3, the DNA is TGTGCCTGGAGTTCACAGCGGAATCAGCCCCAGCATTTT.

The CDR3 coding sequence is TGCGCCAGCAGATCCGGGGGGGCCGGTGAGACCCAGTACTTC. Its protein product is CASRSGGAGETQYF. The chain is built from TRBV5-1 and TRBJ2-5; TRBD2 agrees at 8 bases. The germline gives CDR1 SGHRS, CDR2 YFSETQ. With 5 bases clipped from V and 5 bases from J, the junction kept 8 bases outside the gene matches. The CDR3 contains 14 residues.

This clone was counted once. The chain is built from TRBV4-3 and TRBJ1-4; D remains ambiguous. Per the germline V gene, CDR1 is LGHNA and CDR2 is YSLEER. With 4 bases removed from V and 8 bases from J, the gap between germline ends came to 17 bases. There are 15 residues in the CDR3. This CDR3 is CASSLNKGEWEKLFF. CDR3 in DNA: TGCGCCAGCAGCCTTAACAAGGGAGAGTGGGAAAAACTGTTTTTT.

This chain links TRBV3-1 (or the pseudogene TRBV3-2) with TRBJ2-2; D possibly corresponds to TRBD2 (6 bases). CDR3 size: 17 residues. V lost 4 bases and J 0 bases, leaving 15 bases between the germline ends. CDR1 LGHDT and CDR2 YNNKEL come from the germline V gene (reference sequence). In DNA, the CDR3 is TGTGCCAGCAGCCTCACCGCGGGACGACCGAACACCGGGGAGCTGTTTTTT. Translation gives CASSLTAGRPNTGELFF.

In its sample, this clone was seen once. This chain uses TRBV6-6 with TRBJ1-5; D not resolved. There are 17 residues in the CDR3. The germline CDR1 and CDR2 sequences are MNHNY and SVGAGI (reference sequence). V was shortened by 5 bases and J by 2 bases, with 19 bases between the two germline ends. The CDR3 reads CASSPQWEGEGNQPQHF. The CDR3 nucleotides are TGTGCCAGCAGTCCTCAATGGGAGGGAGAGGGCAATCAGCCCCAGCATTTT.

The gene calls are TRBV6-5 and TRBJ2-3; 7 bases are a match to TRBD1. Germline CDR1 reads MNHEY; CDR2 reads SVGAGI. The CDR3 has 14 residues. V lost 7 bases, J lost 2 bases, and 6 bases stayed unmatched. The CDR3 region is CASKGATYTDTQYF. CDR3 DNA sequence: TGTGCCAGCAAGGGGGCGACCTACACAGATACGCAGTATTTT.

This chain connects TRBV5-1 to TRBJ2-2; possibly TRBD2 for D (6 bases). The germline V and J ends were trimmed by 2 bases and 6 bases, with 17 bases remaining between them. This CDR3 region has 16 residues. The germline gives CDR1 SGHRS, CDR2 YFSETQ. DNA of the CDR3: TGCGCCAGCAGCTTCGACGGGGGAAATCGAGCCGGGGAGCTGTTTTTT. Amino acid sequence: CASSFDGGNRAGELFF. Based on the CDR3 plus reference TRBV5-1 and TRBJ2-2, the full variable domain is KAGVTQTPRYLIKTRGQQVTLSCSPISGHRSVSWYQQTPGQGLQFLFEYFSETQRNKGNFPGRFSGRQFSNSRSEMNVSTLELGDSALYLCASSFDGGNRAGELFFGEGSRLTVL.

V and J are TRBV20-1 and TRBJ2-3, with 7 bases matching TRBD1. Germline CDR1 and CDR2: DFQATT and SNEGSKA (reference sequence). V lost 3 bases to trimming and J lost 5 bases; unmatched junction nucleotides: 5. The CDR3 runs 13 residues. The CDR3 bases are TGCAGTGCTAGTGCAGGGGGAATAGATACGCAGTATTTT. Translated: CSASAGGIDTQYF.

The chain joins TRBV5-4 to TRBJ1-2; D unclear. V lost 3 bases, J lost 8 bases, and 8 bases lay in between. Germline V gene sequence: CDR1 SGHNT, CDR2 YYREEE (reference sequence). The CDR3 has 11 residues. CDR3 in DNA: TGTGCCAGCAGCTCTGGGAGGGGCTACACCTTC. This codes for CASSSGRGYTF.